The present entry profiles one T cell receptor (beta chain) with its context. Its antigen is currently unknown. The sample originates from a study of shared clonotypes between healthy human individuals. Background on the study: Participating donors consisted of two women and a few men aged 18 to 49. Study-wide results and caveats: Clonotypes shared by all four donors outscored non-shared clonotypes in generation probability. Though the depth was large, rarefaction showed that sorted-subset sequencing was incomplete.

Some clones are missing from TCRdb's copy, which holds only in-frame ones; the method was immunoSEQ multiplex PCR. Among around 1.4 million clones listed, about 98.5% were seen once. With 5 bases removed from V and 3 bases from J, the gap between germline ends came to 13 bases. Per the germline V gene, CDR1 is SGHTA and CDR2 is FQGNSA. The CDR3 extends over 14 amino acids. This TCR was sampled from a man aged 25-45 years in good health. Sequencing input: naive CD4+ T cells sorted from blood. Noted subset: CD45RA+ positively selected. The chain combines TRBV7-2 with TRBJ1-1; D remains ambiguous. The CDR3 spells CASSILTVDTEAFF. In DNA, the CDR3 is TGTGCCAGCAGCATCCTAACGGTGGACACTGAAGCTTTCTTT.